Presented here are 9 T cell receptor beta chains from one specimen sequenced in a study of tumor-infiltrating lymphocytes in primary liver carcinoma. A primer in the constant region served to generate TCR beta cDNA from roughly 550 ng of total RNA. Construction of TCR beta libraries relied on three successive nested multiplex PCR rounds employing slightly modified ARM-PCR. Use of TRBV1-TRBV30 forward primers with a C-beta reverse primer characterized the first two PCR rounds, which lasted around 9 cycles each. One entry per CDR3 protein, called by TCRdb with MiXCR from the multiplex PCR reads. Of about 310,000 distinct CDR3 sequences detected, around 50% appear once; the ten largest clones hold about 18%. Alongside blood RNA obtained from unsorted whole blood, germline DNA was also extracted. The specimen sequenced was peripheral blood. These TCRs come from a woman in her 30s with primary liver carcinoma and hepatitis B virus infection.

The chain joins TRBV5-8 to TRBJ1-5; D unclear. Germline CDR1 is SGHTS and CDR2 is YDEGEE. V was trimmed by 4 bases and J by 3 bases, leaving 20 bases between them. This CDR3 has 17 residues. The CDR3: CASSPRSFSGDNQPQHF. The CDR3 DNA sequence: TGTGCCAGCAGCCCTCGATCTTTTTCGGGTGACAATCAGCCCCAGCATTTT.

Concerning this clonotype: This may stem from a read error, because a much larger clone lies one nucleotide away. The V gene is TRBV29-1, the J gene TRBJ2-7, with TRBD2 as a possible D gene (6 bases). CDR3 length equals 11 residues. Germline V lookup: CDR1 SQVTM, CDR2 ANQGSEA. The CDR3 here is CNVVGGYEQYF. The DNA of the CDR3 is TGCAACGTTGTAGGAGGGTACGAGCAGTACTTC.

This clonotype has only a few counts. The rearrangement joins TRBV4-1 to TRBJ2-4; 8 bases match TRBD1. The CDR3 length is 15 residues. The V gene end was trimmed by 2 bases and the J gene end by 8 bases; junction bases not matched to a gene: 8. Germline V gives CDR1 MGHRA, CDR2 YSYEKL. CDR3 in DNA: TGCGCCAGCAGCCAAAAGGACAGGGTGCAGGACATTCAGTACTTC. Amino acid sequence: CASSQKDRVQDIQYF.

A note on this clonotype: The junction shows a germline mismatch at one end, possibly a read error. V gene TRBV29-1 combines with J gene TRBJ2-1; 7 bases line up with TRBD2. The germline V gene encodes CDR1 SQVTM and CDR2 ANQGSEA. The CDR3 runs 16 residues. DNA of the CDR3: TGCAGCGTTGAAGATCCTAGCGGTAGCTCCCACAATGAGCAATTCTTC. Translated: CSVEDPSGSSHNEQFF.

This clonotype was counted many times. The CDR3: CSVPEWLAGSNEQFF. CDR3 coding DNA: TGCAGCGTTCCTGAGTGGCTAGCTGGATCAAATGAGCAGTTCTTC. V is TRBV29-1 and J is TRBJ2-1; tentative D call: TRBD2 (5 bases). The germline CDR1 and CDR2 sequences are SQVTM and ANQGSEA. This CDR3 is 15 amino acids long. The V and J ends lost 5 bases and 7 bases respectively, with 21 bases between them.

Comments on this clonotype: A much larger clonotype is one base distant, so this may be a read error. V gene TRBV5-5 combines with J gene TRBJ2-7; possible D gene TRBD1, 5 bases. Germline loops: CDR1 SGHKS, CDR2 YYEKEE (reference sequence). The CDR3 length is 13 residues. CDR3 sequence reads: CASSYQGSHEQYF. CDR3 bases: TGTGCCAGCAGCTACCAGGGCTCCCACGAGCAGTACTTC. The variable domain in full, completed from reference TRBV5-5 and TRBJ2-7, reads DAGVTQSPTHLIKTRGQQVTLRCSPISGHKSVSWYQQVLGQGPQFIFQYYEKEERGRGNFPDRFSARQFPNYSSELNVNALLLGDSALYLCASSYQGSHEQYFGPGTRLTVT.

A remark on this clonotype: A much more abundant neighbour one base away suggests this may be a read error. The chain has TRBV6-1 and TRBJ2-2, with D possibly matching TRBD2 (6 bases). This CDR3 is 15 amino acids long. Looked up from germline, CDR1 is MNHNS and CDR2 is SASEGT. CDR3 bases: TGTGCCAGCAGTGACCCCGGACAAGTCACCGGGGGGCTGTTTTTT. Amino acid sequence: CASSDPGQVTGGLFF.

Concerning this clonotype itself: This likely comes from a read error, as the CDR3 has no conserved phenylalanine or tryptophan at its end. V gene TRBV20-1 combines with J gene TRBJ1-1, with a weak D call TRBD1 (5 bases). The CDR3 has 13 amino acids. Germline V gene lookup returns CDR1 DFQATT and CDR2 SNEGSKA (reference sequence). The DNA for the CDR3 is TGTAGTGCTAGAGGCGCTTTCCGGGACGGAGCTTTCATT. Encoded protein: CSARGAFRDGAFI.

A note on this clonotype: A single base separates this from a much larger clone, so it may be a read error. J is TRBJ2-2 and V is TRBV6-1; 7 bases fit TRBD1. CDR3 length equals 14 residues. Germline V gives CDR1 MNHNS, CDR2 SASEGT. Written as DNA, the CDR3 is TGTGCCAGCAGTTTCGACAGGGACACCGGGAAGCTGTTTTTT. Its translation: CASSFDRDTGKLFF.